Listed here are 12 T cell receptor beta chains from one sample, sequenced in a study of tumor-infiltrating lymphocytes in primary liver carcinoma. TCR beta cDNA was reverse-transcribed from roughly 0.45 ug of total RNA. The reaction used a constant-region primer and ProtoScript II reverse transcriptase. Slightly modified ARM-PCR, run as three nested multiplex PCR rounds, produced the TCR beta libraries. Each of the first two PCR rounds ran around 10 cycles with TRBV1-TRBV30 forward and C-beta reverse primers. One entry per CDR3 protein results from TCRdb running MiXCR on the multiplex PCR reads. The sample lists 35,000 to 40,000 distinct CDR3 sequences; 75% were seen once. Extraction of RNA together with DNA used 20-30 mg of unsorted bulk tissue. The sample consisted of tumor-adjacent normal liver tissue. The origin of the receptors is a man in his forties or fifties with primary liver carcinoma and hepatitis B virus infection.

Remarks on this clonotype: The CDR3 carries no conserved terminal phenylalanine or tryptophan, so it likely arises from a read error. This chain connects TRBV29-1 to TRBJ2-5, with D perhaps matching TRBD1 (5 bases). This CDR3 has 12 residues. CDR1 and CDR2 from the germline V gene are SQVTM and ANQGSEA. CDR3 bases: TGCAGCGGTATAGACAGTGGAGAGGCCCAGTACCTC. Translating it yields CSGIDSGEAQYL.

A note on this clonotype: This may arise from a read error, as a much more abundant clone is one base away. This chain links TRBV2 with TRBJ2-7; weak D call: TRBD2 (6 bases). The CDR3 is 14 residues long. CDR1 SNHLY and CDR2 FYNNEI come from the germline V gene. The CDR3 here is CASSQAGTFYEQHF. CDR3 in DNA: TGTGCCAGCAGTCAAGCGGGCACTTTCTACGAGCAGCACTTC.

The chain couples TRBV5-1 to TRBJ2-6; D remains ambiguous. The CDR3 consists of 17 residues. Germline values: CDR1 SGHRS, CDR2 YFSETQ. The V gene lost 0 bases and the J gene lost 2 bases, with 12 bases spanning the gap. CDR3 bases: TGCGCCAGCAGCTTGGACTCACCTTCCGCTGGGGCCAACGTCCTGACTTTC. This gives the protein CASSLDSPSAGANVLTF. Full variable domain (outside the CDR3, taken from reference TRBV5-1 and TRBJ2-6): KAGVTQTPRYLIKTRGQQVTLSCSPISGHRSVSWYQQTPGQGLQFLFEYFSETQRNKGNFPGRFSGRQFSNSRSEMNVSTLELGDSALYLCASSLDSPSAGANVLTFGAGSRLTVL.

J is TRBJ2-1 and V is TRBV1; the table's D call, TRBD2, was not checked against the DNA. TRBV1 is termed a pseudogene. This CDR3 comprises 16 residues. The CDR3 DNA reads TGCACCAGCAGCCAAGATACTAAGGTAGCGGGATATGAGCAGTTCTTC. Translation gives CTSSQDTKVAGYEQFF.

This chain joins TRBV6-2 or TRBV6-3 and TRBJ2-3; D might be TRBD2 (5 bases). V lost 6 bases, J lost 6 bases, and 22 bases lay in between. This CDR3 has 16 residues. Looked up from germline, CDR1 is MNHEY and CDR2 is SVGEGT. In nucleotides, the CDR3 is TGTGCCAGCAGCTTCCTAGGACGGCATGAGGGTGATACGCAGTATTTT. Its protein is CASSFLGRHEGDTQYF.

This clonotype was picked up many times. The chain carries TRBV7-9 and TRBJ1-2; no firm D call. CDR1 and CDR2 (germline): SEHNR, FQNEAQ (reference sequence). The CDR3 covers 12 residues. V was cut by 5 bases and J by 11 bases, with 15 bases left in between. The CDR3 nucleotides are TGTGCCAGCAGCAAAGACGGAACTAATTACACCTTC. It yields the protein CASSKDGTNYTF.

This clonotype appeared many times. The chain is built from TRBV19 and TRBJ1-1; D gene ambiguous. This CDR3 is built from 13 residues. CDR1 is LNHDA and CDR2 is SQIVND in the germline V gene (reference sequence). Trimming took 2 bases from V and 1 from J, leaving 5 bases between them. The CDR3 is CASSIRTNTEAFF. In DNA, the CDR3 is TGTGCCAGTAGTATACGAACGAACACTGAAGCTTTCTTT.

The chain uses TRBV6-5 and TRBJ2-1; 9 bases map to TRBD2. This CDR3 is 17 amino acids long. Germline loops: CDR1 MNHEY, CDR2 SVGAGI. CDR3 region: CVCSYSGTSRRGNEQFF. The CDR3 DNA sequence: TGTGTCTGCAGTTACTCCGGGACTAGCAGGAGAGGGAATGAGCAGTTCTTC.

The V gene is TRBV11-2, the J gene TRBJ1-4, with a tentative D call TRBD1 (5 bases). The CDR3 runs 16 residues. In germline, CDR1 is SGHAT, CDR2 FQNNGV. V was trimmed by 5 bases and J by 4 bases, leaving 17 bases between them. The CDR3 loop reads CASSATTVFSNEKLFF. As DNA, the CDR3 is TGTGCCAGCAGCGCCACGACAGTGTTTAGTAATGAAAAACTGTTTTTT.

This chain joins TRBV6-6 and TRBJ1-5; D not certain. The CDR3 extends over 14 amino acids. CDR1 and CDR2 from the germline V gene are MNHNY and SVGAGI (reference sequence). The CDR3 spells CISSYSEGWQPQHF. The CDR3 DNA follows: TGTATCAGCAGTTACTCGGAGGGCTGGCAGCCCCAGCATTTT.

This clonotype turned up a few times. This sequence joins TRBV20-1 and TRBJ2-1, with 7 bases fitting TRBD2. Germline trimming cut 5 bases from V and 5 bases from J; bases unmatched to any gene: 9. Per germline, CDR1 DFQATT and CDR2 SNEGSKA (reference sequence). The length of the CDR3 is 14 residues. CDR3 nucleotide sequence: TGCAGTGCTCCCGGTGAAGCGGGAAACAATGAGCAGTTCTTC. This gives the protein CSAPGEAGNNEQFF.

On this clonotype itself: The germline gene is not matched at one end of the junction; a read error may be the cause. V gene TRBV7-8 combines with J gene TRBJ2-1, with 7 bases matching TRBD1. The CDR3 runs 15 residues. In germline, CDR1 is SGHVS, CDR2 FQNEAQ. CDR3 sequence: CGSSLTGVPYNAQFF. CDR3 bases: TGTGGCAGCAGCTTAACAGGGGTTCCCTACAATGCGCAGTTCTTC.